Sequencing of this T cell receptor beta chain was carried out in a study of response to subunit inactivated influenza vaccine. A few counts support this clonotype. The ends lost 0 bases at V and 2 bases at J; junction bases unmatched: 3. Looked up from germline, CDR1 is SGDLS and CDR2 is YYNGEE. This CDR3 contains 16 residues. TCRdb reprocessed the RT-PCR reads with MiXCR, giving one entry per CDR3 protein. The repertoire includes about 650,000 distinct CDR3 sequences, 14% of them detected once, and around 7.6% sits in the top ten. The sequence was collected from a man between 45 and 60 years old who received an inactivated influenza vaccine. Sample: PBMCs from blood, taken around 15 days before vaccination. The rearrangement uses TRBV9 and TRBJ1-4; 8 bases align to TRBD1. The CDR3 region has the DNA TGTGCCAGCAGCGTAGGGGCAGGGGGCACTAATGAAAAACTGTTTTTT. This encodes CASSVGAGGTNEKLFF.